Listed here are 11 T cell receptor beta chains from one sample, sequenced in a study of T-cell reconstitution after alpha-beta-depleted transplantation in children. The library targeted TCRbeta and was prepared with unique molecular identifiers. TCRdb itself ran the PCR reads through MiXCR, one entry per CDR3 protein. The data contain roughly 500,000 distinct CDR3 sequences, about an eighth of them seen just once; the ten biggest clones take up around 5.8%. Sequences were derived from PBMCs from the stem cell graft donor, sampled from the stem cell graft. These receptors all come from a human donor who donated a stem cell graft to a child with combined immunodeficiency.

There are a few counts of this clonotype. This rearrangement joins TRBV5-1 to TRBJ2-7; 13 bases line up with TRBD2. This CDR3 comprises 18 residues. J gave up 0 bases and V 4 bases, and 10 bases lay outside the gene matches. CDR1 SGHRS and CDR2 YFSETQ come from the germline V gene. CDR3 sequence (DNA): TGCGCCAGCAGCCAGAACTCCGGGACTAGCGGGGTCTCCTACGAGCAGTACTTC. Translating gives CASSQNSGTSGVSYEQYF.

This clonotype was observed a few times. The chain carries TRBV20-1 and TRBJ2-3, with TRBD1 matching over 8 bases. V lost 6 bases to trimming and J lost 0 bases; unmatched junction nucleotides: 5. The CDR3 sequence is 14 residues long. In germline, CDR1 is DFQATT, CDR2 SNEGSKA (reference sequence). CDR3 amino acids: CSAMTGESTDTQYF. CDR3 bases: TGCAGTGCCATGACAGGGGAAAGCACAGATACGCAGTATTTT.

The chain employs TRBV6-1 and TRBJ2-2, with 16 bases matching TRBD2. V shed 8 bases, J shed 4 bases, and the junction held 7 bases outside the gene matches. Germline values: CDR1 MNHNS, CDR2 SASEGT. The CDR3 totals 17 residues. DNA for the CDR3: TGTGCCAGCTTAAAGGGACTAGCGGGGGGGCCCACCGGGGAGCTGTTTTTT. It yields the protein CASLKGLAGGPTGELFF.

This clonotype was recorded at least ten times. The J gene is TRBJ2-3, the V gene TRBV6-4; D gene unclear. Trimming stripped 3 bases from V and 2 bases from J, with 6 bases between. Germline loops: CDR1 MRHNA, CDR2 SNTAGT. The CDR3 is made up of 13 amino acids. CDR3 nucleotides: TGTGCCAGCAGTGAAGAGGCCACAGATACGCAGTATTTT. Translation gives CASSEEATDTQYF.

The chain combines TRBV12-3 or TRBV12-4 with TRBJ2-3; 13 positions match TRBD2. V shed 5 bases, J shed 5 bases, and the junction held 7 bases outside the gene matches. The CDR3 contains 16 residues. The CDR3: CASSPLAGGPKDTQYF. The CDR3 DNA reads as TGTGCCAGCAGTCCACTAGCGGGGGGGCCGAAAGATACGCAGTATTTT.

This chain joins TRBV15 and TRBJ2-1, with TRBD2 matching 13 bases. CDR1 is LNHNV and CDR2 is YYDKDF in the germline V gene (reference sequence). CDR3 length: 17 residues. J gave up 7 bases and V 2 bases, and 8 bases lay outside the gene matches. CDR3 in amino acids: CATSRSILAGGRNEQFF. CDR3 nucleotides: TGTGCCACCAGCAGATCAATACTAGCGGGGGGGAGGAATGAGCAGTTCTTC. The variable domain in full, with the rest retrieved from reference TRBV15 and TRBJ2-1, is DAMVIQNPRYQVTQFGKPVTLSCSQTLNHNVMYWYQQKSSQAPKLLFHYYDKDFNNEADTPDNFQSRRPNTSFCFLDIRSPGLGDTAMYLCATSRSILAGGRNEQFFGPGTRLTVL.

This clonotype was seen a few times. The CDR3, as DNA: TGTGCCAGCGCTACTAGCAGCCCCTACAATGAGCAGTTCTTC. This sequence encodes CASATSSPYNEQFF. The chain links TRBV6-5 to TRBJ2-1; perhaps TRBD2 as D (6 bases). Trimming removed 8 bases at V and 2 bases at J, with 13 bases between. The CDR3 length is 14 residues. Per the germline V gene, CDR1 is MNHEY and CDR2 is SVGAGI.

The table lists this clonotype with many counts. The chain has TRBV4-3 and TRBJ2-5, with D hard to call. Germline values: CDR1 LGHNA, CDR2 YSLEER. The CDR3 runs to 14 residues. V was trimmed by 1 base and J by 3 bases, leaving 9 bases between them. CDR3 protein: CASSQGLGKETQYF. DNA for the CDR3: TGCGCCAGCAGCCAAGGCTTGGGAAAAGAGACCCAGTACTTC.

This clonotype was recorded a few times. The chain couples TRBV27 to TRBJ2-7, with 8 positions matching TRBD2. Germline V gene data show CDR1 as MNHEY and CDR2 as SMNVEV (reference sequence). The CDR3 length is 14 residues. Trimming at V came to 10 bases and at J to 4 bases, leaving 12 bases not matched to a gene. In nucleotides, the CDR3 is TGTGCCACCAAGAAACTAGCGGATCCTTACGAGCAGTACTTC. Translation: CATKKLADPYEQYF.

Only a few counts were recorded for this clonotype. This sequence joins TRBV20-1 and TRBJ2-3, with 7 bases aligning to TRBD1. The CDR3 is 13 residues long. The germline V gene has CDR1 DFQATT and CDR2 SNEGSKA (reference sequence). The ends lost 6 bases at V and 1 base at J; junction bases unmatched: 4. The CDR3 loop reads CSAADRGTDTQYF. The CDR3 nucleotides are TGCAGTGCAGCAGACAGGGGCACAGATACGCAGTATTTT.

This clonotype was observed many times. The V gene is TRBV4-1, the J gene TRBJ2-7, with unresolved D. Germline V gene lookup returns CDR1 MGHRA and CDR2 YSYEKL. Trimming removed 5 bases from V and 0 bases from J, with 17 bases in between. The CDR3 runs to 16 residues. The CDR3: CASSTLWVLSSYEQYF. The CDR3 DNA reads as TGCGCCAGCAGCACCCTCTGGGTGTTATCCTCCTACGAGCAGTACTTC.